The rows below give T cell receptor beta chains drawn from one sample of a study of T-cell memory formation after mild COVID-19. A single record per CDR3 protein comes from TCRdb applying MiXCR to the 5' RACE reads. The repertoire holds fewer than 200,000 distinct CDR3 sequences, with around a fifth as singletons. The sample was PBMCs or a T cell subset sorted from them (not recorded which). The origin of the receptors is an adult woman who had mild COVID-19 (a few samples of this study predate the infection). Cell type and time point are not known. CDR3s include the opening cysteine and the closing phenylalanine or tryptophan. D genes are given only for firm matches. Clone size is given for some rows only: seen once, a few or many times, or a class if the clone is expanded.

CDR3 length	J gene	V gene	D gene	clone size	CDR3 protein	CDR3 DNA
14	TRBJ1-1	TRBV4-1	-	-	CASSQDRVNTEAFF	TGCGCCAGCAGCCAAGATAGAGTCAACACTGAAGCTTTCTTT
16	TRBJ2-1	TRBV7-9	-	medium-sized	CASSPSWQGRGNEQFF	TGTGCCAGCAGCCCAAGTTGGCAGGGGCGGGGCAATGAGCAGTTCTTC
15	TRBJ1-2	TRBV7-9	-	-	CASSSNSKPNYGYTF	TGTGCCAGCAGCTCGAACAGCAAACCTAACTATGGCTACACCTTC
16	TRBJ2-3	TRBV6-5	TRBD2	-	CASRPIAGGLPDTQYF	TGTGCCAGCAGACCTATAGCGGGGGGGCTCCCAGATACGCAGTATTTT
15	TRBJ2-7	TRBV7-9	TRBD2	few	CASSLAGLNSYEQYF	TGTGCCAGCAGCCTAGCGGGACTGAATTCCTACGAGCAGTACTTC
15	TRBJ2-2	TRBV30	-	few	CAWSVEGRDTGELFF	TGTGCCTGGAGTGTAGAGGGAAGGGACACCGGGGAGCTGTTTTTT
15	TRBJ2-1	TRBV9	TRBD2	once	CASSDSGRAWGEQFF	TGTGCCAGCAGCGATAGCGGGAGGGCCTGGGGTGAGCAGTTCTTC
16	TRBJ1-3	TRBV13	-	-	CASSSTGTSSGNTIYF	TGTGCCAGCAGCTCCACCGGGACTTCCTCTGGAAACACCATATATTTT
14	TRBJ2-7	TRBV24-1	-	-	CATSDSGVPYEQYF	TGTGCCACCAGTGATTCGGGGGTCCCCTACGAGCAGTACTTC
15	TRBJ1-1	TRBV7-9	-	-	CASSFMDSVDTEAFF	TGTGCCAGCAGCTTTATGGACAGTGTGGACACTGAAGCTTTCTTT
12	TRBJ1-1	TRBV7-9	-	-	CATETPNTEAFF	TGTGCCACTGAAACACCGAACACTGAAGCTTTCTTT
13	TRBJ2-1	TRBV9	-	-	CASSVSSAHEQFF	TGTGCCAGCAGCGTTAGTTCAGCTCATGAGCAGTTCTTC
14	TRBJ2-7	TRBV12-3/TRBV12-4	-	few	CASSPRGFYYEQYF	TGTGCCAGCAGTCCGAGGGGCTTTTACTACGAGCAGTACTTC
15	TRBJ2-7	TRBV7-8	-	-	CASSLQLANSYEQYF	TGTGCCAGCAGCCTCCAACTAGCAAACTCCTACGAGCAGTACTTC
15	TRBJ2-1	TRBV7-3	-	few	CASSPDLSGYNEQFF	TGTGCCAGCAGCCCGGACCTCTCGGGGTACAATGAGCAGTTCTTC
17	TRBJ1-1	TRBV20-1	TRBD1	-	CSARRTGDASDDTEAFF	TGCAGTGCTAGAAGGACAGGGGATGCCTCTGATGACACTGAAGCTTTCTTT
13	TRBJ1-1	TRBV7-8	-	few	CASSLSVRTEAFF	TGTGCCAGCAGCCTGAGCGTACGGACTGAAGCTTTCTTT
15	TRBJ1-5	TRBV27	-	-	CASRRDTDSNQPQHF	TGTGCCAGCCGACGAGACACCGATAGCAATCAGCCCCAGCATTTT
17	TRBJ2-7	TRBV11-2	-	few	CASSLDLWGRTSYEQYF	TGTGCCAGCAGCTTAGATCTCTGGGGGCGGACGTCCTACGAGCAGTACTTC
14	TRBJ2-5	TRBV6-2/TRBV6-3	-	-	CASSLPDRQETQYF	TGTGCCAGCAGCCTACCCGACAGACAAGAGACCCAGTACTTC
16	TRBJ2-5	TRBV27	TRBD1	few	CASSFGERGGVETQYF	TGTGCCAGCAGTTTTGGGGAACGAGGGGGCGTTGAGACCCAGTACTTC
13	TRBJ2-1	TRBV19	-	-	CASRWGKYNEQFF	TGTGCCAGTAGATGGGGTAAATACAATGAGCAGTTCTTC
11	TRBJ2-1	TRBV11-2	-	-	CGVLKGIEQFF	TGTGGCGTCCTTAAAGGTATTGAGCAGTTCTTC
13	TRBJ2-7	TRBV15	-	few	CATSRGTNYEQYF	TGTGCCACCAGCAGAGGGACGAACTACGAGCAGTACTTC
14	TRBJ1-3	TRBV30	-	-	CASWDASSGNTIYF	TGTGCCAGCTGGGACGCCAGCTCTGGAAACACCATATATTTT
15	TRBJ2-7	TRBV7-8	TRBD1	-	CASSFSGTGAYEQYF	TGTGCCAGCAGCTTTTCCGGGACAGGGGCCTACGAGCAGTACTTC
10	TRBJ2-3	TRBV20-1	-	few	CSAWGDTQYF	TGCAGTGCTTGGGGAGATACGCAGTATTTT
14	TRBJ1-5	TRBV4-2	-	few	CASSQEAGNQPQHF	TGTGCCAGCAGCCAAGAGGCAGGGAATCAGCCCCAGCATTTT
14	TRBJ1-1	TRBV21-1	-	many	CASSKLVGVTEAFF	TGTGCCAGCAGCAAATTGGTCGGGGTCACTGAAGCTTTCTTT
14	TRBJ1-3	TRBV29-1	-	few	CSVEDEYSGNTIYF	TGCAGCGTTGAGGACGAGTACTCTGGAAACACCATATATTTT
13	TRBJ2-3	TRBV12-3/TRBV12-4	-	many	CASSSPGEVTQYF	TGTGCCAGCAGTTCCCCGGGGGAGGTTACGCAGTATTTT
15	TRBJ1-2	TRBV24-1	-	few	CATSDSPAGGAGYTF	TGTGCCACCAGTGATTCCCCCGCCGGGGGAGCCGGCTACACCTTC
14	TRBJ2-1	TRBV7-3	-	few	CASSFGGGSSEQFF	TGTGCCAGCAGCTTTGGAGGCGGTAGTTCTGAGCAGTTCTTC
18	TRBJ1-1	TRBV10-3	-	-	CAISEEGGQALMNTEAFF	TGTGCCATCAGTGAGGAGGGAGGACAAGCGCTTATGAACACTGAAGCTTTCTTT
21	TRBJ2-1	TRBV9	TRBD2	-	CASSVLDQTSGGTGSYNEQFF	TGTGCCAGCAGCGTACTCGATCAGACTAGCGGGGGGACAGGCTCCTACAATGAGCAGTTCTTC
13	TRBJ2-7	TRBV20-1	TRBD1	few	CSARQTGLGEQYF	TGCAGTGCCCGCCAGACAGGGCTGGGGGAGCAGTACTTC
16	TRBJ2-3	TRBV24-1	-	-	CATSDPGGSDTDTQYF	TGTGCCACCAGTGATCCCGGGGGATCCGACACAGATACGCAGTATTTT
11	TRBJ1-1	TRBV29-1	-	many	CSVATGTEAFF	TGCAGCGTTGCTACAGGCACTGAAGCTTTCTTT
16	TRBJ2-5	TRBV11-2	-	-	CASTPTGTSTEETQYF	TGTGCCAGCACGCCTACCGGGACCTCGACCGAGGAGACCCAGTACTTC
15	TRBJ2-2	TRBV20-1	-	few	CSASPDGIGTGELFF	TGCAGTGCTAGCCCCGACGGTATAGGCACCGGGGAGCTGTTTTTT